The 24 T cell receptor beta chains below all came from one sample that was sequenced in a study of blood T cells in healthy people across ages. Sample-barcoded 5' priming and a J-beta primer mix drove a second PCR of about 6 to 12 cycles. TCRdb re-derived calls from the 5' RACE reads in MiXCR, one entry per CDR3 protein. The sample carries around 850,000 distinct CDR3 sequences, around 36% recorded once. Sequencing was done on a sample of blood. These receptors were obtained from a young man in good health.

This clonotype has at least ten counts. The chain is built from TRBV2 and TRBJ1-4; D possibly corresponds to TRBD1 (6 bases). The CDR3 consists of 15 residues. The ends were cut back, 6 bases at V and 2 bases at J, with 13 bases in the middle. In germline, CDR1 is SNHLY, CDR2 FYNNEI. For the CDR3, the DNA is TGTGCCAGCAGCGGCCTGGGGGGCACTAATGAAAAACTGTTTTTT. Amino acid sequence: CASSGLGGTNEKLFF.

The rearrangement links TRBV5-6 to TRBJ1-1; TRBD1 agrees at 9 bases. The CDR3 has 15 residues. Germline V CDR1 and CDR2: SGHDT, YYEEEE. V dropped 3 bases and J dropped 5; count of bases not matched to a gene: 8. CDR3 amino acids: CASSWADRGYTEAFF. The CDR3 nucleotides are TGTGCCAGCAGCTGGGCGGACAGGGGATATACTGAAGCTTTCTTT.

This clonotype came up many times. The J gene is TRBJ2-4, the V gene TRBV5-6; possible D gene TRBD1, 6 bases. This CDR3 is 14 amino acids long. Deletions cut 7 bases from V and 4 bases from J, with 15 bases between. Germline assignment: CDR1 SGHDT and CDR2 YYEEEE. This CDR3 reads CASGSTGQKNIQYF. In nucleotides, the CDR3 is TGTGCCAGCGGATCCACCGGACAGAAAAACATTCAGTACTTC.

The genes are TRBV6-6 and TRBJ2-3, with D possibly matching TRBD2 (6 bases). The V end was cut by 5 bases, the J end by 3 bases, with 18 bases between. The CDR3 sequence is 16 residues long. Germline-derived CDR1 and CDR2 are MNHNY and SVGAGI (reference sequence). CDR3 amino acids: CASSGRDSRRTDTQYF. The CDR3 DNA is TGTGCCAGCAGTGGCCGGGACTCAAGGAGGACAGATACGCAGTATTTT.

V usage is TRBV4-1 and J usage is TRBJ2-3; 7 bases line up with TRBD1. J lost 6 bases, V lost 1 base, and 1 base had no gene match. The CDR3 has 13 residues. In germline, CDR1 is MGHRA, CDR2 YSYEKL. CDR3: CASSQATGDTQYF. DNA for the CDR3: TGCGCCAGCAGCCAAGCGACAGGGGATACGCAGTATTTT.

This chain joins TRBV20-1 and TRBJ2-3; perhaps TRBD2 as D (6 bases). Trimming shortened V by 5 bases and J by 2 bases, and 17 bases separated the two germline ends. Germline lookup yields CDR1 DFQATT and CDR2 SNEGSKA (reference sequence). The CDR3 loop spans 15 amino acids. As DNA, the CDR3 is TGCAGTGCTCGAGGGACTGGCGATATCACAGATACGCAGTATTTT. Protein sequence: CSARGTGDITDTQYF.

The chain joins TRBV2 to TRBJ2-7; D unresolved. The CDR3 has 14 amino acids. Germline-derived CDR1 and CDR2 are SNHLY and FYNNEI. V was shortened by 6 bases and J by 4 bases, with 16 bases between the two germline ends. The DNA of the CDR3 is TGTGCCAGCAGGGAAAGCTACACAACTTACGAGCAGTACTTC. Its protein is CASRESYTTYEQYF.

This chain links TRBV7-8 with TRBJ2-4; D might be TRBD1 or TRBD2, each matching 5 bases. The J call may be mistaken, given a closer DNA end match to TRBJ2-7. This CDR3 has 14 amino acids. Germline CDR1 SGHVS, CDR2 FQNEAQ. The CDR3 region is CASSAGTSPGEQYF. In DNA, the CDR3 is TGTGCCAGCAGCGCCGGGACCTCGCCCGGCGAGCAGTACTTC.

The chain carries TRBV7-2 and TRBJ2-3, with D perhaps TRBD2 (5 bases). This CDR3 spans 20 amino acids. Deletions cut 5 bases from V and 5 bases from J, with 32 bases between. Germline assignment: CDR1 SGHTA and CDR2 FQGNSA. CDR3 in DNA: TGTGCCAGCAGCAGCCTAAACTTGTTGAAGTGGGAGCGTCATGAAGATACGCAGTATTTT. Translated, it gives CASSSLNLLKWERHEDTQYF.

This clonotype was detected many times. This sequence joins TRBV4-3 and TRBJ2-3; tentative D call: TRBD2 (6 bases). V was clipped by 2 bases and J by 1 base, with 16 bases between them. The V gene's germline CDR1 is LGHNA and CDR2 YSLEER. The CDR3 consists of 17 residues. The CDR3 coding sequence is TGCGCCAGCAGCCAACGGGACTTCCGGCGGGGCACAGATACGCAGTATTTT. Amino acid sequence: CASSQRDFRRGTDTQYF.

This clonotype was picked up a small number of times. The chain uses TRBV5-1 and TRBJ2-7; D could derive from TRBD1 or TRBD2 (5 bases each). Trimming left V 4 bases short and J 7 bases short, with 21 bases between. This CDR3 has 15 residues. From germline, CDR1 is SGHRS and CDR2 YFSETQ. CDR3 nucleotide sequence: TGCGCCAGCAGCCGACGCGACAGTAGGGGAGATGAGCAGTACTTC. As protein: CASSRRDSRGDEQYF.

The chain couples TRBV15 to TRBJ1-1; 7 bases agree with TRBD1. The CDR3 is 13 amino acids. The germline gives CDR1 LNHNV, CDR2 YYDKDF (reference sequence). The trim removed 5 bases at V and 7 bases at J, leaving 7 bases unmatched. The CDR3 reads CATSFDRVGEAFF. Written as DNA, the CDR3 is TGTGCCACCAGCTTCGACAGGGTCGGTGAAGCTTTCTTT.

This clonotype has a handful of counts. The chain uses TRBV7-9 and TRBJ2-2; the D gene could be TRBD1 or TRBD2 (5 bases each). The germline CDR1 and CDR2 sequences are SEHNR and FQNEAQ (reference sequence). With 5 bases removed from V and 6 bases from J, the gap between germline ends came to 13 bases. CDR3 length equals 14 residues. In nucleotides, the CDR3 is TGTGCCAGCAGCCCAGAGAGGGACGCCGGGGAGCTGTTTTTT. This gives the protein CASSPERDAGELFF.

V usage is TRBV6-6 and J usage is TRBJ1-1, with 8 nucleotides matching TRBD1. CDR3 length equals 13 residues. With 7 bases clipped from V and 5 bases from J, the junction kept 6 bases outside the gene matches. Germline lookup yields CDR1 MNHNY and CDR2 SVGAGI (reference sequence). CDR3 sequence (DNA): TGTGCCAGCAATTCCACAGGGGGGACTGAAGCTTTCTTT. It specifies CASNSTGGTEAFF.

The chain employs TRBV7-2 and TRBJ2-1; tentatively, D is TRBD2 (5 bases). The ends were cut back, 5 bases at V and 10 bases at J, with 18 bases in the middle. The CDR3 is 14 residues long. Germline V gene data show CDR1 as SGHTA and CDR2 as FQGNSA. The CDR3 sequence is CASSAAGSSREQFF. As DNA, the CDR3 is TGTGCCAGCAGCGCGGCGGGTAGCTCTAGGGAGCAGTTCTTC.

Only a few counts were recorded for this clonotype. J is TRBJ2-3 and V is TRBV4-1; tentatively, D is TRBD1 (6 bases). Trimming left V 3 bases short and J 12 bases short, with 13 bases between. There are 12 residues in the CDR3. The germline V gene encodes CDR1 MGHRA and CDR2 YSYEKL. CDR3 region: CASSQWDKAQYF. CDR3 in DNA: TGCGCCAGCAGCCAGTGGGACAAGGCCCAGTATTTT.

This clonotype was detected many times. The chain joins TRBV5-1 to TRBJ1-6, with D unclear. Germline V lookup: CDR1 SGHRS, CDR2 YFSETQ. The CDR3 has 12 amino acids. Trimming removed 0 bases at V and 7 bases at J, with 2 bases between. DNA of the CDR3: TGCGCCAGCAGCTTGGAAAATTCACCCCTCCACTTT. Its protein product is CASSLENSPLHF.

The CDR3, as DNA: TGTGCCAGCAGTTTAAATCGGGCCGGGGAGCTGTTTTTT. It encodes CASSLNRAGELFF. The chain carries TRBV27 and TRBJ2-2; D remains ambiguous. The CDR3 spans 13 residues. Germline-derived CDR1 and CDR2 are MNHEY and SMNVEV (reference sequence). Trimming left V 2 bases short and J 6 bases short, with 7 bases between.

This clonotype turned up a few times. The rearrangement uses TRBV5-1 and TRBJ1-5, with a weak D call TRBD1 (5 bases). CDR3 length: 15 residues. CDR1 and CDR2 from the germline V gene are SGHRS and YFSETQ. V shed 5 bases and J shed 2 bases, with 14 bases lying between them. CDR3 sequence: CASRPTVQGNQPQHF. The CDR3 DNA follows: TGCGCCAGCAGGCCGACAGTTCAAGGCAATCAGCCCCAGCATTTT.

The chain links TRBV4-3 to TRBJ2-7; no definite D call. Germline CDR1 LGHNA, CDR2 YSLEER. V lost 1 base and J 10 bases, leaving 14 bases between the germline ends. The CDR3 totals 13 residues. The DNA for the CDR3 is TGCGCCAGCAGCCAAGCCCTCCGGAAGCTTCAGTACTTC. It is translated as CASSQALRKLQYF.

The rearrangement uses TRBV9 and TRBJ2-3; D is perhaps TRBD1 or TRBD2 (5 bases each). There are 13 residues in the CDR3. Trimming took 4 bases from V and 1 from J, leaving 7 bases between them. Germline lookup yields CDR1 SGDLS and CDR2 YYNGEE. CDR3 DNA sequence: TGTGCCAGCAGCATGGGGGGCACAGATACGCAGTATTTT. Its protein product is CASSMGGTDTQYF.

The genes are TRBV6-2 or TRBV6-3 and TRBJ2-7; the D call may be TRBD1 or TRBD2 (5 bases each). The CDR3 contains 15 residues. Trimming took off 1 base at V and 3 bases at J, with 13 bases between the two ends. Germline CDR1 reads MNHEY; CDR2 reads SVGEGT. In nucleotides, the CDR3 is TGTGCCAGCAGTTACTTGGGGTCTGGGGGCTACGAGCAGTACTTC. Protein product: CASSYLGSGGYEQYF.

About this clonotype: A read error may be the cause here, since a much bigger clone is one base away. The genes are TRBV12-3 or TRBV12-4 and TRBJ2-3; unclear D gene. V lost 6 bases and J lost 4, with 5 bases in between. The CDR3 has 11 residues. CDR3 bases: TGTGCCAGCAGGATATCAGATACGCAGTATTTT. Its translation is CASRISDTQYF.

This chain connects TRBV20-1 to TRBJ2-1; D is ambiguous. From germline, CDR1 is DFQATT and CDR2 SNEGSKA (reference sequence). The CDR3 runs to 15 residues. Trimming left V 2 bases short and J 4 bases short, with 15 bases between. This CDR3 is CSARNAAEPYNEQFF. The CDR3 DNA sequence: TGCAGTGCTAGAAATGCGGCAGAACCATACAATGAGCAGTTCTTC.